These 21 T cell receptor beta chains came from one sample sequenced in a study of T cells in Graves' hyperthyroidism and ophthalmopathy (dated by TCRdb to the late 2010s). Library method: multiplex PCR. TCRdb shows the sequencer as Illumina HiSeq 2000. TCR beta CDR3 regions were amplified from RNA transcripts. For the first round of RT-PCR on the TCR CDR3, the HTBI primer set was used together with the Qiagen OneStep RT-PCR kit. The public reads were run again by TCRdb, first through fastp at Q25 and then through MiXCR, and only productive beta chains were kept. Entries are consolidated by CDR3 protein sequence, retaining the most common genes and DNA. The sample has about 520,000 distinct CDR3 sequences on record, around 22% of them singletons. The ten biggest clones cover roughly 10% of the sample. The specimen was blood. The origin of the receptors is a woman aged 25 to 39 with Graves' ophthalmopathy.

This clonotype was detected ten times or more. The V gene is TRBV15, the J gene TRBJ1-2; D not certain. The V gene's germline CDR1 is LNHNV and CDR2 YYDKDF (reference sequence). Trimming took 5 bases from V and 7 from J, leaving 20 bases between them. CDR3 length: 15 residues. CDR3 bases: TGTGCCACCAGCTCCGTCTTGACCGGGCGGCGTGGCTACACCTTC. Protein product: CATSSVLTGRRGYTF.

This clonotype was counted at least ten times. This chain joins TRBV12-3 or TRBV12-4 and TRBJ1-2, with D uncertain. The CDR3 is 14 amino acids. V was pared by 1 base and J by 5 bases, with 11 bases between. The DNA for the CDR3 is TGTGCCAGCAGTTTAGATCCCTACTCGTATGGCTACACCTTC. This encodes CASSLDPYSYGYTF.

The chain carries TRBV28 and TRBJ2-5, with D hard to call. This CDR3 is built from 15 residues. Germline V gives CDR1 MDHEN, CDR2 SYDVKM. Trimming took off 3 bases at V and 2 bases at J, with 13 bases between the two ends. The CDR3 sequence is CASSFRGYKQETQYF. The CDR3 DNA reads as TGTGCCAGCAGTTTTCGCGGCTATAAGCAAGAGACCCAGTACTTC.

The rearrangement links TRBV28 to TRBJ2-7, with TRBD1 matching 11 bases. This CDR3 spans 13 amino acids. Germline V gene lookup returns CDR1 MDHEN and CDR2 SYDVKM. Trimming at V came to 5 bases and at J to 7 bases, leaving 4 bases not matched to a gene. The CDR3 loop is CASSRDRGWEQYF. DNA of the CDR3: TGTGCCAGCAGTCGGGACAGGGGGTGGGAGCAGTACTTC.

The sample holds one count of this clonotype. The rearrangement links TRBV7-2 to TRBJ2-5; D unresolved. V was cut by 1 base and J by 9 bases, with 9 bases left in between. The germline gives CDR1 SGHTA, CDR2 FQGNSA. The CDR3 is made up of 12 amino acids. CDR3 in amino acids: CASSLDDTSQYF. The CDR3 region has the DNA TGTGCCAGCAGCTTAGATGACACGTCCCAGTACTTC.

At least ten counts were recorded for this clonotype. The chain couples TRBV11-2 to TRBJ2-7; D unresolved. The germline gives CDR1 SGHAT, CDR2 FQNNGV. This CDR3 has 15 amino acids. Trimming shortened V by 0 bases and J by 2 bases, and 11 bases separated the two germline ends. CDR3 coding DNA: TGTGCCAGCAGCTTAGAAGTTGACCGCCCCTACGAGCAGTACTTC. It translates to CASSLEVDRPYEQYF.

The chain joins TRBV6-1 to TRBJ1-1; 7 bases map to TRBD1. The CDR3 contains 14 residues. After removal of 6 bases from V and 1 base from J, the junction contained 5 bases not matched to a gene. Germline V gene sequence: CDR1 MNHNS, CDR2 SASEGT. The CDR3 sequence: CASSQRTGNTEAFF. The CDR3 DNA reads TGTGCCAGCAGCCAAAGGACAGGGAACACTGAAGCTTTCTTT.

As regards this clonotype: This may be a read error: a much more frequent sequence differs by one nucleotide. This rearrangement joins TRBV28 to TRBJ2-3; 7 bases fit TRBD2. CDR1 is MDHEN and CDR2 is SYDVKM in the germline V gene. This CDR3 region has 15 residues. CDR3 coding DNA: TGTGCCACCACCCTTTGGGGGGGGGTCACAGATACGCGGTATTTT. As protein: CATTLWGGVTDTRYF.

The rearrangement joins TRBV12-3 or TRBV12-4 to TRBJ1-2; tentative D call: TRBD1 (5 bases). Deletions cut 5 bases from V and 4 bases from J, with 17 bases between. This CDR3 has 15 amino acids. In nucleotides, the CDR3 is TGTGCCAGCAGTCCCTGGGACCCGGCGGCCTATGGCTACACCTTC. Translating gives CASSPWDPAAYGYTF.

The sample holds many counts of this clonotype. V gene TRBV10-1 combines with J gene TRBJ2-7; 7 bases align to TRBD1. This CDR3 has 13 amino acids. Trimming took 7 bases from V and 5 from J; bases not matched to a gene: 8. Germline lookup yields CDR1 WNHNN and CDR2 SYGVQD (reference sequence). In DNA form, the CDR3 reads TGCGCCAGCAAAGCCAAGGGGGCCCACGAGCAGTACTTC. It specifies CASKAKGAHEQYF.

The V call is TRBV29-1, the J call TRBJ2-5, with D uncertain. V was cut by 4 bases and J by 2 bases, with 11 bases left in between. CDR3 length: 13 amino acids. Germline assignment: CDR1 SQVTM and CDR2 ANQGSEA. The CDR3 DNA follows: TGCAGCGTTGGATGGCAGGCACAAGAGACCCAGTACTTC. Encoded protein: CSVGWQAQETQYF.

This clonotype came up many times. The chain joins TRBV10-2 to TRBJ2-2; D is undetermined. In germline, CDR1 is WSHSY, CDR2 SAAADI. The V end lost 4 bases, the J end lost 8 bases, and 2 bases lay between the germline ends. The CDR3 consists of 10 residues. This chain's CDR3 is CASSGGELFF. DNA of the CDR3: TGCGCCAGCAGTGGAGGGGAGCTGTTTTTT.

In its sample, this clonotype was seen many times. V usage is TRBV6-5 and J usage is TRBJ2-7; D may be TRBD1 (6 bases). The germline V gene has CDR1 MNHEY and CDR2 SVGAGI. V was shortened by 0 bases and J by 3 bases, with 12 bases between the two germline ends. The CDR3 has 15 residues. DNA for the CDR3: TGTGCCAGCAGTTACTCACAGGGTGTAGACTACGAGCAGTACTTC. It yields the protein CASSYSQGVDYEQYF.

The gene calls are TRBV4-1 and TRBJ1-2, with D tentatively TRBD1 (6 bases). This CDR3 has 16 amino acids. The V end was cut by 0 bases, the J end by 4 bases, with 15 bases between. Germline CDR1 reads MGHRA; CDR2 reads YSYEKL. The CDR3 nucleotides read TGCGCCAGCAGCCAAGAGCGCCGGGGGGCTGGCTATGGCTACACCTTC. Residues: CASSQERRGAGYGYTF.

This CDR3 is CASSRTGSWHQPQHF. For the CDR3, the DNA is TGTGCCAGCAGTCGGACAGGGAGTTGGCATCAGCCCCAGCATTTT. V and J are TRBV27 and TRBJ1-5; 8 bases match TRBD1. The CDR3 contains 15 residues. V trimming: 5 bases; J trimming: 5 bases; junction bases outside the gene matches: 8. Germline V lookup: CDR1 MNHEY, CDR2 SMNVEV (reference sequence).

This clonotype came up a few times. J is TRBJ2-7 and V is TRBV18, with a weak D call TRBD2 (5 bases). Germline V gives CDR1 KGHSH, CDR2 LQKENI. The V end was cut by 2 bases, the J end by 7 bases, with 12 bases between. The CDR3 length is 13 residues. Here the CDR3 reads CASSPYSGVEQYF. Here the CDR3 DNA reads TGTGCCAGCTCACCATATTCCGGGGTGGAGCAGTACTTC.

The chain uses TRBV14 and TRBJ2-2, with D perhaps TRBD2 (5 bases). The length of the CDR3 is 16 residues. With 0 bases removed from V and 7 bases from J, the gap between germline ends came to 15 bases. The germline gives CDR1 SGHDN, CDR2 FVKESK. This CDR3 is CASSQEAWRSNGELFF. Written as DNA, the CDR3 is TGTGCCAGCAGCCAAGAGGCTTGGAGGTCCAACGGGGAGCTGTTTTTT.

The genes are TRBV5-1 and TRBJ1-1, with D possibly being TRBD1 (6 bases). Trimming pared 4 bases from V and 7 bases from J, leaving 14 bases between. The CDR3 contains 13 residues. Germline V gene sequence: CDR1 SGHRS, CDR2 YFSETQ. The CDR3 DNA is TGCGCCAGCAGCCCCCCGGGACATGATGAAGCTTTCTTT. This encodes CASSPPGHDEAFF. Based on the CDR3 plus reference TRBV5-1 and TRBJ1-1, the full variable domain is KAGVTQTPRYLIKTRGQQVTLSCSPISGHRSVSWYQQTPGQGLQFLFEYFSETQRNKGNFPGRFSGRQFSNSRSEMNVSTLELGDSALYLCASSPPGHDEAFFGQGTRLTVV.

In its sample, this clonotype was seen many times. This chain connects TRBV29-1 to TRBJ1-1; 10 nucleotides match TRBD1. CDR1 is SQVTM and CDR2 is ANQGSEA in the germline V gene. V lost 5 bases to trimming and J lost 6 bases; unmatched junction nucleotides: 18. The CDR3 length is 17 residues. The CDR3, as DNA: TGCAGCGTTAGGAGACAGGGGGCATGGGGGAGGATCTCTGAAGCTTTCTTT. Its translation is CSVRRQGAWGRISEAFF.

The chain joins TRBV4-1 to TRBJ1-2, with 7 nucleotides matching TRBD1. Germline loops: CDR1 MGHRA, CDR2 YSYEKL. The CDR3 contains 14 residues. J gave up 5 bases and V 3 bases, and 6 bases lay outside the gene matches. The CDR3 DNA sequence: TGCGCCAGCAGCCACGCGGGGACAGCATATGGCTACACCTTC. It yields the protein CASSHAGTAYGYTF.

This clonotype was detected many times. The V gene is TRBV6-5, the J gene TRBJ2-4; D may be TRBD2 (5 bases). Per the germline V gene, CDR1 is MNHEY and CDR2 is SVGAGI. The V gene lost 0 bases and the J gene lost 1 base, with 10 bases spanning the gap. This CDR3 is 16 amino acids long. Here the CDR3 reads CASSYSFGVAKNIQYF. CDR3 nucleotides: TGTGCCAGCAGTTACTCGTTCGGGGTGGCCAAAAACATTCAGTACTTC.